This entry describes one T cell receptor (beta chain). This receptor's antigen is unknown. No much larger clone is present one base from it, and per-base qualities are unavailable. This record comes from a study of shared clonotypes between healthy human individuals (dated by TCRdb to the early 2020s). For the study in its entirety: The cohort included three men and a couple of women between 18 and 49 years of age. For each donor, CD4 naive and CD4 memory were each run on three plates, CD8 naive on two plates, and CD8 memory on one plate. To estimate repertoire size and how much clonotypes are shared between individuals, the study performed deep sequencing of blood TCR repertoires from a few healthy adults. To increase sequencing depth and limit assay-specific biases, different laboratories used diverse techniques to prepare libraries and sequence TCR repertoires. Each donor's leukapheresis produced roughly between roughly 0.85 and 9.5 billion PBMCs. Study-wide findings and limitations: Rarefaction of sorted-subset datasets indicated incomplete sequencing despite the large sequencing depth. Across a handful of donors, approximately 4.6% of naive CD4, around 3.3% of naive CD8, about 2.3% of memory CD4, and roughly 0.41% of memory CD8 clonotypes were shared. Estimated clonotype richness was generally larger for naive than for memory subsets. Sampling was limited to blood, and TCR repertoires in tissue likely differ from TCR repertoires in blood. Based on pairwise subsampling, the degree of clonotype sharing among donors was expected to be affected by sequencing depth. The genetic and exposure-history diversity represented was limited by the small number of donors. Compared with non-shared clonotypes, clonotypes shared by all four sorted-subset donors had higher generation probabilities.

Using the deep immunoSEQ assay, multiplex PCR amplified TCR CDR3 regions from genomic DNA. Genomic DNA extracted from each cell subset was distributed evenly over all wells of several immunoSEQ 96-well plates, and each plate served as one replicate. For sorted subsets, approximately 200 ng of genomic DNA, equivalent to 30,000 or so T cell genomes, went into each replicate PCR. Purified libraries were quantified with a Qubit 3.0 fluorometer, sized on a Bioanalyzer 2100, and re-quantified with the KAPA Library Quantification kit. Every immunoSEQ 96-well plate was sequenced on a separate single-read 150-cycle Illumina NextSeq 550 flow cell. As for the authors' bioinformatics: Because the immunoSEQ output included only junctional sequences and no quality scores, the filtering could not be the same as the filtering used for full-length reads. To assign V/J genes and CDR3, sequences were annotated using PyIR, a Python wrapper for IgBLAST v1.9, with IMGT germline references. Any read was removed if the V/J assignment was weak (E-value above 1e-6), the CDR3 was missing, or the read contained stop codons, out-of-frame junctions, or ambiguous translated residues. A V3J clonotype was defined by an identical inferred V gene, J gene, and CDR3 amino acid sequence. To compute the percentage overlap between repertoires, the number of shared unique clonotypes was divided by the size of the smaller repertoire. RTK rarefaction, the Chao1 estimator, and Recon v2.1 estimates of unobserved clonotypes were used to assess repertoire richness. For all TCRbeta clonotypes obtained by the gDNA method from a few donors, generation probabilities were computed with OLGA. TCRdb limited this immuneACCESS table to in-frame rearrangements with V and J called. A share of clones is missing; checked studies link under half to unresolved V genes, and the rest is unexplained. The D gene and trimming were derived from the DNA, and the V and J assignments and clone size from that table. This sample lists more than 400,000 clones; approximately 94% were detected once. Of the sample, 0.05% to 0.08% falls within the top ten clones.

Healthy HIV-negative adults with no recently reported acute infections or vaccinations were included as donors. Every donor was a Caucasian adult living in Nashville, Tennessee, USA. Magnetic negative selection was used to enrich CD4+ T cells, after which naive cells were positively selected on CD45RA and the negative fraction became the memory subset. Blood was collected by leukapheresis, and PBMCs were isolated by Ficoll-Histopaque density gradient centrifugation and then cryopreserved in liquid nitrogen vapor phase. Purity and quantity of every magnetically sorted T cell population were checked by analytical flow cytometry. Genomic DNA was isolated from each sorted fraction and quantified by UV absorbance on a Nanodrop 2000c. CDR1 and CDR2 were assigned from the germline V gene as SNHLY and FYNNEI. The CDR3, cysteine through phenylalanine, is 17 amino acids long. Left in the record is the CDR3 DNA by itself, 51 bases read in frame from the first base. At the junction V is shortened by 6 bases and J by 3 bases, with 23 bases in between.

Here the chain combines TRBV2 and TRBJ1-1; matching of 5 bases hints at TRBD1 as the D gene. Sequenced sample: naive CD4+ T cells sorted from blood. This sample's cell subset or site label indicates: CD45RA+ positively selected. The clonotype was recovered from a woman aged 25 to 39 in good health. The CDR3 here reads CASSTRGARARDTEAFF. The sequenced DNA is TGTGCCAGCAGCACGCGGGGAGCCAGGGCTAGGGACACTGAAGCTTTCTTT.